This section outlines one T cell receptor (beta chain) sequence together with its context. In the study's own analysis: It was from reference gene primer amplification that nucleated cell counts were estimated. The table came from immunoSEQ multiplex PCR; TCRdb's copy has only in-frame clones and leaves some out. D and trimming were read from the DNA, whereas the V and J calls and clone size are those reported in that table. Of about 130,000 clones detected, 70% to 90% appear once; the ten largest clones hold approximately 20%. The data are from a study of blood T cell repertoires in COVID-19. Study background: Material from acute and convalescent COVID-19 was sourced from the United States, Italy and Spain. PBMCs, B-cell-depleted T cells, or T cells provided the cDNA or gDNA that made up the material.

Trimming took 5 bases from V and 8 from J, leaving 18 bases between them. The CDR3 has 14 residues. In germline, CDR1 is LNHDA, CDR2 SQIVND (reference sequence). The sequence derives from a woman aged 45-65 years who had recovered from COVID-19. The sequenced sample consisted of peripheral blood. The chain uses TRBV19 and TRBJ1-1, with D maybe TRBD1 (6 bases). In nucleotides, the CDR3 is TGTGCCAGTAGTGCAGCCGGGACACGAGAAGAAGCTTTCTTT. Residues: CASSAAGTREEAFF.